Presented here are 16 T cell receptor beta chains from one specimen sequenced in a study of T cell repertoires in cytomegalovirus infection. TCRdb reprocessed the reads via MiXCR and lists one record per CDR3 protein. The table includes 450,000 to 650,000 distinct CDR3 sequences, over 35% detected once. These TCRs are of unknown antigen specificity. The sample was cultured PBMCs, taken from culture after CMV antigen stimulation. The receptors shown here come from a human donor in good health (CMV status not recorded). Some clones in this sample may be carry-over from other donors' samples.

The chain joins TRBV12-3 or TRBV12-4 to TRBJ1-4, with D tentatively TRBD1 (5 bases). The CDR3 is made up of 14 amino acids. Trimming cost V 5 bases and J 6 bases, with 13 bases left between them. For the CDR3, the DNA is TGTGCCAGCAGTCGAGGGGTTTTAGATGAAAAACTGTTTTTT. Protein product: CASSRGVLDEKLFF.

The chain recombines TRBV2 with TRBJ2-7; 10 bases align to TRBD1. The CDR3 has 13 amino acids. The V gene end was trimmed by 4 bases and the J gene end by 7 bases; junction bases not matched to a gene: 4. Per the germline V gene, CDR1 is SNHLY and CDR2 is FYNNEI. DNA for the CDR3: TGTGCCAGCAGTGGACAGGGGGCGGAGGAGCAGTACTTC. It specifies CASSGQGAEEQYF.

This CDR3 is CATSRGHREQYF. CDR3 DNA: TGTGCCACCAGCAGAGGACACCGCGAGCAGTACTTC. The rearrangement uses TRBV15 and TRBJ2-7, with D hard to call. CDR1 and CDR2 from the germline V gene are LNHNV and YYDKDF (reference sequence). V was cut by 1 base and J by 6 bases, with 7 bases left in between. The CDR3 is 12 amino acids.

The chain employs TRBV7-6 and TRBJ1-6; D unclear. Germline V gene lookup returns CDR1 SGHVS and CDR2 FNYEAQ. The CDR3 runs 15 residues. V gave up 0 bases and J gave up 9 bases, with 12 bases separating them. The CDR3 sequence is CASSLAQDIGSPLHF. In DNA, the CDR3 is TGTGCCAGCAGCTTAGCTCAGGATATAGGTTCACCCCTCCACTTT.

V is TRBV30 and J is TRBJ2-7; TRBD1 aligns across 10 bases. The length of the CDR3 is 17 residues. V trimming: 0 bases; J trimming: 1 base; junction bases outside the gene matches: 9. CDR1 and CDR2 from the germline V gene are GTSNPN and SVGIG (reference sequence). The CDR3 coding sequence is TGTGCCTGGAGTGTGGGGCCCGGGACAGGGGTGTCCTACGAGCAGTACTTC. As protein: CAWSVGPGTGVSYEQYF.

This clonotype was seen a handful of times. This chain joins TRBV12-3 or TRBV12-4 and TRBJ2-7; D ambiguous. Trimming took 6 bases from V and 9 from J, leaving 9 bases between them. CDR3 length: 10 residues. CDR3: CASSPNPQYF. The CDR3 bases are TGTGCCAGCAGCCCCAATCCGCAGTACTTC.

V gene TRBV4-2 combines with J gene TRBJ2-1, with TRBD1 as a possible D gene (5 bases). From germline, CDR1 is LGHNA and CDR2 YNFKEQ. This CDR3 is built from 15 residues. Trimming left V 1 base short and J 16 bases short, with 23 bases between. The CDR3 sequence: CASSQVSVADPGPFF. CDR3 nucleotides: TGTGCCAGCAGCCAAGTATCGGTAGCCGACCCAGGGCCTTTCTTC.

The chain employs TRBV7-9 and TRBJ2-1, with TRBD1 matching 7 bases. Germline CDR1 reads SEHNR; CDR2 reads FQNEAQ (reference sequence). Trimming at V came to 6 bases and at J to 6 bases, leaving 5 bases not matched to a gene. The CDR3 totals 13 residues. CDR3 sequence reads: CASRGQGVNEQFF. As DNA, the CDR3 is TGTGCCAGCAGGGGGCAGGGGGTCAATGAGCAGTTCTTC.

This clonotype has a single count. CDR3 bases: TGTGCCAGCAGTGCGTCGGGCGCCGGGGAGCTGTTTTTT. Amino acid sequence: CASSASGAGELFF. The chain has TRBV2 and TRBJ2-2; no firm D call. CDR1 and CDR2 (germline): SNHLY, FYNNEI. Deletions cut 4 bases from V and 6 bases from J, with 9 bases between. This CDR3 contains 13 residues.

The gene calls are TRBV2 and TRBJ2-7; D uncertain. Trimming took 8 bases from V and 7 from J, leaving 21 bases between them. This CDR3 contains 14 residues. Germline assignment: CDR1 SNHLY and CDR2 FYNNEI. For the CDR3, the DNA is TGTGCCAGCCGACCTCACCCCACCTCGGAGGAGCAGTACTTC. Translated, it gives CASRPHPTSEEQYF.

The rearrangement uses TRBV9 and TRBJ2-1; 7 positions match TRBD2. The CDR3 extends over 14 amino acids. Per germline, CDR1 SGDLS and CDR2 YYNGEE. V shed 4 bases, J shed 10 bases, and the junction held 11 bases outside the gene matches. The CDR3 loop is CASSTGLKREEQFF. The CDR3 DNA reads as TGTGCCAGCAGCACCGGGTTGAAGCGGGAAGAGCAGTTCTTC.

This chain uses TRBV7-2 with TRBJ1-3; TRBD1 is a possible D gene (5 bases). V was clipped by 4 bases and J by 10 bases, with 17 bases between them. Germline-derived CDR1 and CDR2 are SGHTA and FQGNSA. This CDR3 region has 14 residues. DNA of the CDR3: TGTGCCAGCAGCTCAGGAGGGTCTGCAGGGACCATATATTTT. It is translated as CASSSGGSAGTIYF.

This clonotype was seen ten or more times. This rearrangement joins TRBV12-3 or TRBV12-4 to TRBJ2-6, with D tentatively TRBD2 (5 bases). CDR3 length: 15 amino acids. Between the trimmed V and J ends, which lost 1 base and 4 bases, there was a span of 8 bases. CDR3 in amino acids: CASSLGTSGANVLTF. Here the CDR3 DNA reads TGTGCCAGCAGTTTAGGGACTTCCGGGGCCAACGTCCTGACTTTC.

The chain combines TRBV7-2 with TRBJ2-5; D unclear. V shed 3 bases and J shed 10 bases, with 6 bases lying between them. This CDR3 contains 10 residues. The germline V gene encodes CDR1 SGHTA and CDR2 FQGNSA. CDR3 bases: TGTGCCAGCAGCTTGGTGGACCAGTACTTC. Translated, it gives CASSLVDQYF.

This clonotype was observed a single time. The chain carries TRBV11-2 and TRBJ2-1, with 15 positions matching TRBD2. The CDR3 covers 16 residues. Per germline, CDR1 SGHAT and CDR2 FQNNGV. V lost 2 bases and J lost 8; bases outside the gene matches: 4. The CDR3 coding sequence is TGTGCCAGCAGCTTATTTCGGACTAGCGGGGGGGATGAGCAGTTCTTC. Encoded protein: CASSLFRTSGGDEQFF.

The V gene is TRBV5-1, the J gene TRBJ2-5; 7 nucleotides align to TRBD2. The CDR3 extends over 16 amino acids. Germline V gene sequence: CDR1 SGHRS, CDR2 YFSETQ. The V and J ends lost 0 bases and 2 bases, in that order; junction bases with no gene match: 7. CDR3 DNA: TGCGCCAGCAGCTTGGGTACGGGAGGAGGGCAAGAGACCCAGTACTTC. Its protein product is CASSLGTGGGQETQYF.